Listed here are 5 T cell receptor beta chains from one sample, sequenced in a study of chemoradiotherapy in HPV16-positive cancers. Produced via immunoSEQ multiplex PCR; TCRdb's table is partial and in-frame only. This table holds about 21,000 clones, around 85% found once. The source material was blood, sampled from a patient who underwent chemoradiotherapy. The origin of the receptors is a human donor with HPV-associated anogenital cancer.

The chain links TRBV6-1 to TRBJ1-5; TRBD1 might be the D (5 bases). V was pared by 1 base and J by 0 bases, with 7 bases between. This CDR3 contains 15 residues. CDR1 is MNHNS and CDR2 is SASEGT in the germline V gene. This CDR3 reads CASSEGGNSNQPQHF. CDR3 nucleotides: TGTGCCAGCAGTGAAGGGGGGAATAGCAATCAGCCCCAGCATTTT.

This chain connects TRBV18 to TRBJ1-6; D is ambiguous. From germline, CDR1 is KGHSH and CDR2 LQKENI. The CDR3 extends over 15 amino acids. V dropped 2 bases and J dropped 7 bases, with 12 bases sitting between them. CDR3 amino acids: CASSPGLTANSPLHF. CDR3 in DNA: TGTGCCAGCTCACCAGGTCTTACAGCCAATTCACCCCTCCACTTT.

CDR3 DNA: TGTGCCATCAGGGGCGGAGGGGGATCCTACGAGCAGTACTTC. This gives the protein CAIRGGGGSYEQYF. The chain has TRBV10-3 and TRBJ2-7, with D perhaps TRBD1 or TRBD2 (6 bases each). Trimming stripped 6 bases from V and 1 base from J, with 13 bases between. The germline CDR1 and CDR2 sequences are ENHRY and SYGVKD. This CDR3 comprises 14 residues.

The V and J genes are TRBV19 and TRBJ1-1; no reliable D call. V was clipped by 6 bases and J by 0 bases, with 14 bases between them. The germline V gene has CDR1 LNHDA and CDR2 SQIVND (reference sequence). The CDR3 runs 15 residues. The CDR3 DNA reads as TGTGCCAGTAGGCCCGAGGGAGTTCTGAACACTGAAGCTTTCTTT. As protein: CASRPEGVLNTEAFF.

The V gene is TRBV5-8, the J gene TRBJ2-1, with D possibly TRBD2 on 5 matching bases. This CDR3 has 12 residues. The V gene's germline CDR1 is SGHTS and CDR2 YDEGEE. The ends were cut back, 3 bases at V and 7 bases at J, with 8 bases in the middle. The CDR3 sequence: CASSYPGNEQFF. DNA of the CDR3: TGTGCCAGCAGCTACCCGGGGAATGAGCAGTTCTTC.